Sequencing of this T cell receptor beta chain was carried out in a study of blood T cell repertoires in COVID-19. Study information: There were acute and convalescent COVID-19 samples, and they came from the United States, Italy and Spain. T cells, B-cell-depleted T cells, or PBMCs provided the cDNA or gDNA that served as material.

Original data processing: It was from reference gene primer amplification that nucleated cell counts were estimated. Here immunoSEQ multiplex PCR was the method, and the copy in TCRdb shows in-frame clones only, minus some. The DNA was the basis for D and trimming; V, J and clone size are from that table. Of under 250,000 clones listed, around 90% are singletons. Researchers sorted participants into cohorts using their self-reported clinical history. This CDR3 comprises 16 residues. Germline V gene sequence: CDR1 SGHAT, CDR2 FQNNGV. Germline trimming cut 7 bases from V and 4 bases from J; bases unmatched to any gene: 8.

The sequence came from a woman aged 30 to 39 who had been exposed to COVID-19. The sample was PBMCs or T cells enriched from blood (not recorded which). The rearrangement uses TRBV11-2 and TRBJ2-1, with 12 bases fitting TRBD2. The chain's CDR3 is CASTPPSGRVYNEQFF. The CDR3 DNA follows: TGTGCCAGCACCCCTCCTAGCGGGAGGGTGTACAATGAGCAGTTCTTC.